Listed below are T cell receptor beta chains from one sample, sequenced in a study of technical replicates of blood from several donors. Profiled with immunoSEQ multiplex PCR; TCRdb holds only in-frame clones, not every one. The sample holds roughly 74,000 clones, about 91% seen once. Sequencing was carried out using T cells isolated from PBMCs. These receptors all come from a human donor in good health. Each CDR3 is given with its conserved first and last residue. A D gene is named only where the DNA matches it firmly. Expanded clones get a size class; other rows say once, few or many, or leave the size out.

V gene: TRBV2
D gene: TRBD1
clone size: few
J gene: TRBJ1-4
CDR3 DNA: TGTGCCAGCGGGACAGGACAAAAACTGTTTTTT
CDR3 protein: CASGTGQKLFF

V gene: TRBV30
D gene: NA
clone size: NA
J gene: TRBJ2-2
CDR3 DNA: TGTGCCTGGAGTGAACCACAGGGGAACACCGGGGAGCTGTTTTTT
CDR3 protein: CAWSEPQGNTGELFF

V gene: TRBV19
D gene: TRBD1
clone size: NA
J gene: TRBJ2-7
CDR3 DNA: TGTGCCAGTAGCAGGTTTTCGGACAGGGTTATTCCTGGGGAGCAGTACTTC
CDR3 protein: CASSRFSDRVIPGEQYF

V gene: TRBV5-1
D gene: TRBD1
clone size: once
J gene: TRBJ1-1
CDR3 DNA: TGCGCCAGCAGCCTCGACAGGGGAAGGTACCTTATCAGGGACACTGAAGCTTTCTTT
CDR3 protein: CASSLDRGRYLIRDTEAFF

V gene: TRBV7-2
D gene: TRBD2
clone size: NA
J gene: TRBJ2-7
CDR3 DNA: TGTGCCAGCAGCTCCGTCCTCGGGGGGACCTACGAGCAGTACTTC
CDR3 protein: CASSSVLGGTYEQYF

V gene: TRBV19
D gene: NA
clone size: NA
J gene: TRBJ2-7
CDR3 DNA: TGTGCCAGCTCGGGAATCTACGAGCAGTACTTC
CDR3 protein: CASSGIYEQYF

V gene: TRBV5-6
D gene: TRBD1
clone size: NA
J gene: TRBJ1-2
CDR3 DNA: TGTGCCAGCAGCTTGGAGACCAGGGGGCTTTGGGGCTACACCTTC
CDR3 protein: CASSLETRGLWGYTF

V gene: TRBV7-7
D gene: NA
clone size: NA
J gene: TRBJ2-7
CDR3 DNA: TGTGCTAGCAGCCAGGGGCTACTCGACGAGCAGTACTTC
CDR3 protein: CASSQGLLDEQYF

V gene: TRBV19
D gene: NA
clone size: NA
J gene: TRBJ1-2
CDR3 DNA: TGTGCCAGTAGTAACTCAGGAAACTATGGCTACACCTTC
CDR3 protein: CASSNSGNYGYTF

V gene: TRBV13
D gene: TRBD1
clone size: NA
J gene: TRBJ1-1
CDR3 DNA: TGTGCCAGCACCCCCGGGACAGGGGGCTTCACTGAAGCTTTCTTT
CDR3 protein: CASTPGTGGFTEAFF

V gene: TRBV10-1
D gene: NA
clone size: NA
J gene: TRBJ2-7
CDR3 DNA: TGCGCCAGCAGTGAGTGGTCAAGGAGCTCCTACGAGCAGTACTTC
CDR3 protein: CASSEWSRSSYEQYF

V gene: TRBV9
D gene: NA
clone size: NA
J gene: TRBJ2-1
CDR3 DNA: TGTGCCAGCAGCGTAAGGCGGGGCGAGCAGTTCTTC
CDR3 protein: CASSVRRGEQFF

V gene: TRBV19
D gene: NA
clone size: NA
J gene: TRBJ2-7
CDR3 DNA: TGTGCCGGAAGCTACGGGCAGGGGAACTTCTACGAGCAGTACTTC
CDR3 protein: CAGSYGQGNFYEQYF

V gene: TRBV29-1
D gene: NA
clone size: NA
J gene: TRBJ1-2
CDR3 DNA: TGCAGCGCGGGAGAAGGGATCGCTGGCTACACCTTC
CDR3 protein: CSAGEGIAGYTF

V gene: TRBV7-9
D gene: TRBD2
clone size: NA
J gene: TRBJ2-5
CDR3 DNA: TGTGCCAGCAGCTTAGCGGGGACTAGCTCGACCCAGTACTTC
CDR3 protein: CASSLAGTSSTQYF

V gene: TRBV28
D gene: TRBD1
clone size: NA
J gene: TRBJ1-1
CDR3 DNA: TGTGCCAGCAGGTACCGGGACAGGGGCGCTGAAGCTTTCTTT
CDR3 protein: CASRYRDRGAEAFF

V gene: TRBV10-2
D gene: TRBD2
clone size: NA
J gene: TRBJ2-1
CDR3 DNA: TGCGCCAGCAGTCCCTGGGCTAGCGGGACTAACAATGAGCAGTTCTTC
CDR3 protein: CASSPWASGTNNEQFF

V gene: TRBV5-8
D gene: TRBD2
clone size: medium-sized
J gene: TRBJ2-2
CDR3 DNA: TGTGCCAGCAGCTCACTAGCGGGAGACACCGGGGAGCTGTTTTTT
CDR3 protein: CASSSLAGDTGELFF

V gene: TRBV7-8
D gene: NA
clone size: NA
J gene: TRBJ2-1
CDR3 DNA: TGTGCCAGCAGCTTAGCGGGAGCCTACAATGAGCAGTTCTTC
CDR3 protein: CASSLAGAYNEQFF

V gene: TRBV7-8
D gene: NA
clone size: NA
J gene: TRBJ2-2
CDR3 DNA: TGTGCCAGCGTGGAACAGATTTGGAACGCCGGGGAGCTGTTTTTT
CDR3 protein: CASVEQIWNAGELFF

V gene: TRBV11-2
D gene: TRBD2
clone size: NA
J gene: TRBJ2-2
CDR3 DNA: TGTGCCAGCAGCTTAGTTGGGGGAGGGACCGGGGAGCTGTTTTTT
CDR3 protein: CASSLVGGGTGELFF

V gene: TRBV9
D gene: NA
clone size: NA
J gene: TRBJ1-5
CDR3 DNA: TGTGCCAGCAGCACCCGGGACACCGATCAGCCCCAGCATTTT
CDR3 protein: CASSTRDTDQPQHF

V gene: TRBV6-6
D gene: NA
clone size: NA
J gene: TRBJ2-3
CDR3 DNA: TGTGCCAGCACCTACCTGGGGGCCGCAGATACGCAGTATTTT
CDR3 protein: CASTYLGAADTQYF

V gene: TRBV7-7
D gene: TRBD2
clone size: NA
J gene: TRBJ2-3
CDR3 DNA: TGTGCCAGCAGCTTTGCGGGAGGGCCGACAGATACGCAGTATTTT
CDR3 protein: CASSFAGGPTDTQYF

V gene: TRBV19
D gene: TRBD1
clone size: few
J gene: TRBJ1-5
CDR3 DNA: TGTGCCAGTAGTAGAGACAGGGTGGGCAATCAGCCCCAGCATTTT
CDR3 protein: CASSRDRVGNQPQHF

V gene: TRBV7-3
D gene: TRBD2
clone size: NA
J gene: TRBJ2-3
CDR3 DNA: TGTGCCAGCAGCCTGATGGGACTAGCGGGAGTAGATACGCAGTATTTT
CDR3 protein: CASSLMGLAGVDTQYF

V gene: TRBV19
D gene: TRBD1
clone size: few
J gene: TRBJ1-1
CDR3 DNA: TGTGCCAGTAGCTACCTCCTGCAGGGGGGTTTTACTGAAGCTTTCTTT
CDR3 protein: CASSYLLQGGFTEAFF

V gene: TRBV6-1
D gene: TRBD1
clone size: NA
J gene: TRBJ2-7
CDR3 DNA: TGTGCCAGCAGTGAAGCGGGGACAGGGGGCTACGAGCAGTACTTC
CDR3 protein: CASSEAGTGGYEQYF

V gene: TRBV6-5
D gene: TRBD1
clone size: once
J gene: TRBJ1-5
CDR3 DNA: TGTGCCAGCAGTCCGGACAGGGATGACAATCAGCCCCAGCATTTT
CDR3 protein: CASSPDRDDNQPQHF

V gene: TRBV9
D gene: NA
clone size: NA
J gene: TRBJ1-3
CDR3 DNA: TGTGCCAGCAGCGTAGATATAGGGGAAGTCTCTGGAAACACCATATATTTT
CDR3 protein: CASSVDIGEVSGNTIYF

V gene: TRBV7-2
D gene: TRBD2
clone size: NA
J gene: TRBJ2-1
CDR3 DNA: TGTGCCAGCAGTTCGAGCGGGAGGGCTAGGTATGAGCAGTTCTTC
CDR3 protein: CASSSSGRARYEQFF

V gene: TRBV18
D gene: TRBD1
clone size: NA
J gene: TRBJ1-3
CDR3 DNA: TGTGCCAGCTCACCGGACACAGGGGTCGGAAACACCATATATTTT
CDR3 protein: CASSPDTGVGNTIYF

V gene: TRBV28
D gene: NA
clone size: once
J gene: TRBJ1-5
CDR3 DNA: TGTGCCAGCAGTTTATCGGGGATCCGAGGGATATTTAATCAGCCCCAGCATTTT
CDR3 protein: CASSLSGIRGIFNQPQHF

V gene: TRBV5-1
D gene: TRBD2
clone size: once
J gene: TRBJ2-7
CDR3 DNA: TGCGCCAGCAGCCGAGAAGCGGGAGTCGACTACGAGCAGTACTTC
CDR3 protein: CASSREAGVDYEQYF

V gene: TRBV28
D gene: TRBD1
clone size: NA
J gene: TRBJ2-1
CDR3 DNA: TGTGCCAGCAGTTTAATGCGGACAGGCGAGCAGTTCTTC
CDR3 protein: CASSLMRTGEQFF

V gene: TRBV27
D gene: NA
clone size: NA
J gene: TRBJ2-2
CDR3 DNA: TGTGCCAGCAGTTTCGTAGAGACCGGGGAGCTGTTTTTT
CDR3 protein: CASSFVETGELFF

V gene: TRBV7-3
D gene: TRBD1
clone size: NA
J gene: TRBJ2-3
CDR3 DNA: TGTGCCAGCACCCCTCTCGGGACAGGGGGGACAGATACGCAGTATTTT
CDR3 protein: CASTPLGTGGTDTQYF

V gene: TRBV9
D gene: TRBD2
clone size: NA
J gene: TRBJ2-3
CDR3 DNA: TGTGCCAGCAGCGAACTAGCGGGAGGGACAGATACGCAGTATTTT
CDR3 protein: CASSELAGGTDTQYF

V gene: TRBV7-6
D gene: NA
clone size: NA
J gene: TRBJ1-5
CDR3 DNA: TGTGCCAGCAGCTCAAATAGCAATCAGCCCCAGCATTTT
CDR3 protein: CASSSNSNQPQHF

V gene: TRBV28
D gene: NA
clone size: NA
J gene: TRBJ2-7
CDR3 DNA: TGTGCCAGCAGTTTGTATCAGGGTTCCCACGAGCAGTACTTC
CDR3 protein: CASSLYQGSHEQYF

V gene: TRBV4-1
D gene: NA
clone size: NA
J gene: TRBJ2-1
CDR3 DNA: TGCGCCAGCAGCCAAGGGATCGGGAACAATGAGCAGTTCTTC
CDR3 protein: CASSQGIGNNEQFF

V gene: TRBV6-5
D gene: TRBD1
clone size: NA
J gene: TRBJ1-1
CDR3 DNA: TGTGCCAGCAGTTCGGGACAGGGCACTGAAGCTTTCTTT
CDR3 protein: CASSSGQGTEAFF

V gene: TRBV28
D gene: TRBD1
clone size: NA
J gene: TRBJ1-1
CDR3 DNA: TGTGCCAGCAGTTCCGACAGGGAGATGAACACTGAAGCTTTCTTT
CDR3 protein: CASSSDREMNTEAFF

V gene: TRBV25-1
D gene: NA
clone size: few
J gene: TRBJ2-7
CDR3 DNA: TGTGCCAGCAGTGAACAGGGGCGGGACGAGCAGTACTTC
CDR3 protein: CASSEQGRDEQYF

V gene: TRBV30
D gene: TRBD1
clone size: few
J gene: TRBJ2-2
CDR3 DNA: TGTGCCTGGAGTGTTGGGACAGCTAACACCGGGGAGCTGTTTTTT
CDR3 protein: CAWSVGTANTGELFF

V gene: TRBV4-1
D gene: TRBD2
clone size: NA
J gene: TRBJ2-1
CDR3 DNA: TGCGCCAGCAGCCAAGATCGGGCTAGCGGGAGGCGTTACAATGAGCAGTTCTTC
CDR3 protein: CASSQDRASGRRYNEQFF

V gene: TRBV5-4
D gene: NA
clone size: once
J gene: TRBJ2-1
CDR3 DNA: TGTGCCAGCAGGGACGGGGATGGGAATGAGCAGTTCTTC
CDR3 protein: CASRDGDGNEQFF

V gene: TRBV7-9
D gene: NA
clone size: NA
J gene: TRBJ1-1
CDR3 DNA: TGTGCCAGCAGCTTAGCAGGGGACACTGAAGCTTTCTTT
CDR3 protein: CASSLAGDTEAFF